This is a list of T cell receptor beta chains from one sample in a study of blood T cell repertoires in COVID-19. Method: immunoSEQ multiplex PCR; TCRdb's copy keeps in-frame clones and lacks some. Of a few hundred thousand clones in the sample, about 90% were seen once. The sequenced sample was peripheral blood. The receptors were gathered from a woman aged 45-65 years who had recovered from COVID-19. The CDR3 runs from the conserved cysteine through the conserved F or W. The order of the fields is V gene, J gene, clone size, D gene, CDR3 DNA, CDR3 protein. A D gene is named only where the DNA matches it firmly. Rows may omit the clone size; those that give it use once, few, many or a size class.

TRBV24-1	TRBJ2-3	-	TRBD2	TGTGCCACCAGTCGCAGGGGTGCGGGGGGAGATACGCAGTATTTT	CATSRRGAGGDTQYF
TRBV27	TRBJ1-1	-	-	TGTGCCAGCAGTCCACTCCCGGGACAAAGGAACACTGAAGCTTTCTTT	CASSPLPGQRNTEAFF
TRBV29-1	TRBJ1-1	few	-	TGCAGCGTACGAGTCGGGGGATTGGGCACTGAAGCTTTCTTT	CSVRVGGLGTEAFF
TRBV6-4	TRBJ2-1	-	-	TGTGCCAGCAGTAGTCTGGCGGGGACGGGCAATGAGCAGTTCTTC	CASSSLAGTGNEQFF
TRBV5-6	TRBJ1-2	-	-	TGTGCCAGCACCCTCTCTACAGAGTGGGTCTATGGCTACACCTTC	CASTLSTEWVYGYTF
TRBV4-2	TRBJ2-7	many	TRBD2	TGTGCCAGCAGCCAAGAGGTAGCGGGAGGGGGCTACGAGCAGTACTTC	CASSQEVAGGGYEQYF
TRBV28	TRBJ1-2	-	-	TGTGCCAGCAGTTTTGTGGCGGGGTATGGCTACACCTTC	CASSFVAGYGYTF
TRBV29-1	TRBJ2-3	-	-	TGCAGCGTTGGCGGCGGAGATACGCAGTATTTT	CSVGGGDTQYF
TRBV5-1	TRBJ2-7	-	TRBD1	TGCGCCAGCAGCGCCTCGGGGGACAGGGGACACTACGAGCAGTACTTC	CASSASGDRGHYEQYF
TRBV7-2	TRBJ2-3	-	TRBD2	TGTGCCAGCAGCACAGGACTAGCGGGAGTTGTAGATACGCAGTATTTT	CASSTGLAGVVDTQYF
TRBV10-3	TRBJ2-3	-	TRBD2	TGTGCCATCAGTGAGCCGGGCCTTCAAGCGGGGGGAGATACGCAGTATTTT	CAISEPGLQAGGDTQYF
TRBV28	TRBJ2-7	-	TRBD1	TGTGCCAGCAGTTTAACCCGGACAGGGTTCGAGCAGTACTTC	CASSLTRTGFEQYF
TRBV5-6	TRBJ1-2	-	-	TGTGCCAGCAGCTTAAGACAGAGCAGCTATGGCTACACCTTC	CASSLRQSSYGYTF
TRBV28	TRBJ2-7	-	TRBD1	TGTGCCACCCGAGGATTGGACAGGGGCTACGAGCAGTACTTC	CATRGLDRGYEQYF
TRBV3-1/TRBV3-2	TRBJ1-5	-	TRBD1	TGTGCCAGCAGCCCTACAGGGGGCGGTCAGCCCCAGCATTTT	CASSPTGGGQPQHF
TRBV9	TRBJ2-6	-	-	TGTGCCAGCAGCGTAGGATCAGGCTCTGGGGCCAACGTCCTGACTTTC	CASSVGSGSGANVLTF
TRBV24-1	TRBJ2-2	-	TRBD1	TGTGCCACCAGTGATCAAACCGGGACAGCAAACACCGGGGAGCTGTTTTTT	CATSDQTGTANTGELFF
TRBV28	TRBJ2-2	once	TRBD2	TGTGCCAGCAGTCCTCCCGGGACTAGCGGGACCGGGGAGCTGTTTTTT	CASSPPGTSGTGELFF
TRBV28	TRBJ2-2	-	-	TGTGCCAGCAGTTTATTCCCGAGCACCGGGGAGCTGTTTTTT	CASSLFPSTGELFF
TRBV2	TRBJ1-1	-	-	TGTGCCAGCGGGGAGAATTGGGGCACTGAAGCTTTCTTT	CASGENWGTEAFF
TRBV7-2	TRBJ1-2	-	-	TGTGCCAGCAGCTTAGACAGGGAACCTTCCTATGGCTACACCTTC	CASSLDREPSYGYTF
TRBV2	TRBJ2-5	-	TRBD2	TGTGCCAGCAGTGCTAGCGGACAAGAGACCCAGTACTTC	CASSASGQETQYF
TRBV18	TRBJ1-4	-	-	TGTGCCAGCTCACCACGGGTGGGAGCTAATGAAAAACTGTTTTTT	CASSPRVGANEKLFF
TRBV9	TRBJ2-1	-	TRBD2	TGTGCCAGCAGCGTCCAACTAGCGGGGGCTTGGGATGAGCAGTTCTTC	CASSVQLAGAWDEQFF
TRBV7-4	TRBJ1-4	once	-	TGTGCCAGCAGCTTAGCACAGGGTTTTTCGACTAATGAAAAACTGTTTTTT	CASSLAQGFSTNEKLFF
TRBV4-3	TRBJ2-3	-	TRBD2	TGCGCCAGCAGCCATATTCGGGGGGGCCGTATAGATACGCAGTATTTT	CASSHIRGGRIDTQYF
TRBV3-1/TRBV3-2	TRBJ1-2	-	-	TGTGCCAGCAGCCAAGCCGAAGAGAGCTATGGCTACACCTTC	CASSQAEESYGYTF
TRBV7-8	TRBJ1-2	once	-	TGTGCCAGCAGCTCCAGGAACTATGGCTACACCTTC	CASSSRNYGYTF
TRBV16	TRBJ2-1	-	-	TGTGCCAGCAGCCACAGACAGGAGCGGAGGTTCTTC	CASSHRQERRFF
TRBV28	TRBJ1-4	once	TRBD1	TGTGCCAGCAATTATGGGACAGGGAAAAATCCTAATGAAAAACTGTTTTTT	CASNYGTGKNPNEKLFF
TRBV5-5	TRBJ1-3	-	TRBD1	TGTGCCAGCAGCCACGACAGGGGGCCTGGAAACACCATATATTTT	CASSHDRGPGNTIYF
TRBV28	TRBJ2-1	-	-	TGTGCCAGCACGGTAAGCTCCTACAATGAGCAGTTCTTC	CASTVSSYNEQFF
TRBV24-1	TRBJ2-1	-	TRBD2	TGTGCCACCAGTGCGACTAGCGTTGGTGGTAGCTACAATGAGCAGTTCTTC	CATSATSVGGSYNEQFF
TRBV7-3	TRBJ1-3	-	TRBD1	TGTGCCAGCAGCTTGACAGGGTCTGGAAACACCATATATTTT	CASSLTGSGNTIYF
TRBV5-8	TRBJ1-4	few	TRBD1	TGTGCCAGCAGCACAGGACCGGGACAGCCTAAACTGTTTTTT	CASSTGPGQPKLFF
TRBV27	TRBJ2-3	-	TRBD2	TGTGCCAGCCGACTAGCGGGACACCTTCAAACCACAGATACGCAGTATTTT	CASRLAGHLQTTDTQYF
TRBV6-5	TRBJ2-3	-	TRBD1	TGTGCCACTCGGGACAGGGGCACAGATACGCAGTATTTT	CATRDRGTDTQYF
TRBV28	TRBJ2-3	-	-	TGTGCCAGCAGTTCCCCTAGCGTCACAGATACGCAGTATTTT	CASSSPSVTDTQYF
TRBV28	TRBJ1-4	-	TRBD1	TGTGCCAGCAGTTTATCGAGGGGGGCAGGGGGGAATGAAAAACTGTTTTTT	CASSLSRGAGGNEKLFF
TRBV4-1	TRBJ2-2	once	-	TGCGCCAGCAGCCAAGTAGCTCATGGAGGACTAACCCTCCTTAAGCTGTTTTTT	CASSQVAHGGLTLLKLFF
TRBV18	TRBJ1-4	-	-	TGTGCCAGCTCACCTGGGCTCCAAACTAATGAAAAACTGTTTTTT	CASSPGLQTNEKLFF
TRBV3-1/TRBV3-2	TRBJ1-6	once	-	TGTGCCAGCAGCCAAGGGACAGCTAATTCACCCCTCCACTTT	CASSQGTANSPLHF